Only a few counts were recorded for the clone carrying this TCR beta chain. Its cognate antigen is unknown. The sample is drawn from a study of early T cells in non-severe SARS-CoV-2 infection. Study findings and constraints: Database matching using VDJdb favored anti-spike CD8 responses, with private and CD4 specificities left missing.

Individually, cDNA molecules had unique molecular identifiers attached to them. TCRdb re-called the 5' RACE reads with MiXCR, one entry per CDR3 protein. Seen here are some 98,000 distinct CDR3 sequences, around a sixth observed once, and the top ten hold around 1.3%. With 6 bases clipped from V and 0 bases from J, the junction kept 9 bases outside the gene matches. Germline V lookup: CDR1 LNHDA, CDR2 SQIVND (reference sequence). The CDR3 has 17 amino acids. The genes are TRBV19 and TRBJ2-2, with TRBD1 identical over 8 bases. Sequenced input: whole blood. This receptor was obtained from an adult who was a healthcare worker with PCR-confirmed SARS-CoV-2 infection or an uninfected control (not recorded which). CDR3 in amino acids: CASRGPPDRANTGELFF. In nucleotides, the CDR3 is TGTGCCAGTAGGGGCCCCCCGGACAGGGCGAACACCGGGGAGCTGTTTTTT.